This T cell receptor beta chain comes out of a study of identical twins. Study results and limitations: The study found weaker excess twin sharing in beta out-of-frame sequences. Interpretation of the results relied on cross-sectional statistical analysis and not on following the same donors.

Germline CDR1 is SGHKS and CDR2 is YYEKEE (reference sequence). CDR3 length: 15 amino acids. After removal of 4 bases from V and 2 bases from J, the junction contained 4 bases not matched to a gene. The sample holds a few counts of this clonotype. Its antigen is undetermined. TCRdb re-called the 5' RACE reads with MiXCR, one entry per CDR3 protein. Of about 810,000 distinct CDR3 sequences in the sample, roughly an eighth were seen once. This same sample was also part of a study on yellow fever vaccine responses in identical twins.

The sequencing input was PBMCs. This TCR came from a woman under 30 in good health. The rearrangement uses TRBV5-5 and TRBJ2-5; 11 positions agree with TRBD1. This CDR3 is CASSTGTGGQETQYF. The DNA for the CDR3 is TGTGCCAGCAGCACCGGGACAGGGGGACAAGAGACCCAGTACTTC.